This entry describes one T cell receptor (beta chain). Its target is not known. This CDR3 region has 15 residues. Per the germline V gene, CDR1 is SGHNT and CDR2 is YENEEA. The data stem from a study of CXCR3-negative and CXCR3-positive naive CD8 T cells. UMI-labeled 5' RACE TRB cDNA libraries were prepared from the cells. TCRdb derives one entry per CDR3 protein from the 5' RACE reads, leaving out DNA. Recorded for this sample: tens of thousands of distinct CDR3 sequences. The study's findings and limits: Comparably high diversity was seen in both naive subsets, and much lower diversity in memory CD8+ cells. Naive subsets did not differ in surface CD5, and the authors estimated TCR strength using properties of the TRB CDR3.

Source material: naive CXCR3- CD8+ T cells from blood. Subset: CD45RO-CCR7+CD27+CD95- naive CD8+ T cells lacking CXCR3 (TNR3-). This receptor was obtained from a human donor in good health. Some clones in this sample may be carry-over from other donors' samples. V usage is TRBV11-3 and J usage is TRBJ2-7; no DNA is available, so the TRBD1 call from TCRdb remains unchecked. The CDR3 spells CASSLEAGTSYEQYF.